This T cell receptor beta chain was identified during a study of shared clonotypes between healthy human individuals. Method: immunoSEQ multiplex PCR; TCRdb's copy keeps in-frame clones and lacks some. The sample shows around 2.1 million clones, about 93% of them seen only once. Naive CD8 cells, CD45RO-negative and positively selected for CCR7, excluded terminally differentiated effector memory CD45RA+ cells. CDR3 size: 16 residues. V shed 5 bases and J shed 3 bases, with 20 bases lying between them. Germline V gene sequence: CDR1 MNHEY, CDR2 SMNVEV (reference sequence). Turning to this clone: Its target is not known.

General study results and limits: Non-shared clonotypes were found to have lower generation probabilities than the clonotypes that were shared by all four of the sorted-subset donors.

The sequence derives from a man aged 18 to 30 in good health. Some clones in this sample may be carry-over from other donors' samples. The chain combines TRBV27 with TRBJ2-7; D gene ambiguous. Sequenced material: naive CD8+ T cells from PBMCs. The CDR3 DNA follows: TGTGCCAGCAGTCCCCACCTGAGCAGGCGTATCTACGAGCAGTACTTC. Amino acid sequence: CASSPHLSRRIYEQYF.